The next 26 T cell receptor beta chains were all read from a single sample in a study of shared clonotypes between healthy human individuals (dated by TCRdb to 2018 to 2021). Libraries were made using the immunoSEQ multiplex PCR assay. TCRdb took over this immuneACCESS table, retaining in-frame rearrangements with V and J assigned. Such tables are incomplete; in checked studies, under half of the missing clones stem from an unresolved V gene, and the remainder is unexplained. A total of millions of clones appear in this sample, over 85% of them only once. The ten top clones hold more than 0.12% of the sample. Source material: naive CD4+ T cells sorted from blood. The sample's cell subset or site label, decoded: CD45RA+ positively selected. Every receptor here comes from a man aged 18 to 30 in good health.

The chain combines TRBV6-6 with TRBJ1-6, with TRBD1 as a possible D gene (5 bases). The V end was cut by 5 bases, the J end by 10 bases, with 12 bases between. In germline, CDR1 is MNHNY, CDR2 SVGAGI (reference sequence). The CDR3 is 13 residues long. The CDR3, as DNA: TGTGCCAGCAGTATGGGGCGGAACTCACCCCTCCACTTT. Translation gives CASSMGRNSPLHF.

The chain joins TRBV6-6 to TRBJ2-7; a weak D match, TRBD1 (6 bases). The germline V and J ends were trimmed by 0 bases and 6 bases, with 15 bases remaining between them. Germline CDR1 MNHNY, CDR2 SVGAGI (reference sequence). The CDR3 covers 15 residues. The CDR3 DNA reads TGTGCCAGCAGTTACTCGGTGACAGGTGTAATCGAGCAGTACTTC. It translates to CASSYSVTGVIEQYF.

This chain connects TRBV2 to TRBJ2-7; tentative D call: TRBD1 (5 bases). From germline, CDR1 is SNHLY and CDR2 FYNNEI. Trimming took off 9 bases at V and 0 bases at J, with 12 bases between the two ends. CDR3 length equals 13 residues. Here the CDR3 DNA reads TGTGCCAGTAGGCCCGACAGCTCCTACGAGCAGTACTTC. This gives the protein CASRPDSSYEQYF. The complete variable domain, with remaining parts taken from reference TRBV2 and TRBJ2-7, reads EPEVTQTPSHQVTQMGQEVILRCVPISNHLYFYWYRQILGQKVEFLVSFYNNEISEKSEIFDDQFSVERPDGSNFTLKIRSTKLEDSAMYFCASRPDSSYEQYFGPGTRLTVT.

This chain uses TRBV19 with TRBJ1-5, with D unresolved. There are 14 residues in the CDR3. Germline lookup yields CDR1 LNHDA and CDR2 SQIVND (reference sequence). The V end was cut by 5 bases, the J end by 9 bases, with 17 bases between. The CDR3 region is CASSFNLGATPQHF. As DNA, the CDR3 is TGTGCCAGTAGTTTCAACCTAGGAGCGACGCCCCAGCATTTT.

Details on this clone: This same CDR3 is encoded by further DNA sequences in the sample. This rearrangement joins TRBV6-1 to TRBJ1-6; 10 bases are shared with TRBD1. CDR1 and CDR2 from the germline V gene are MNHNS and SASEGT. The CDR3 has 15 residues. Trimming at V came to 5 bases and at J to 7 bases, leaving 5 bases not matched to a gene. The CDR3 sequence is CASSTGGQGNSPLHF. Written as DNA, the CDR3 is TGTGCCAGCAGTACCGGGGGACAGGGGAATTCACCCCTCCACTTT.

This clone has just one count. CDR3: CASSSSSGGSSRYGYTF. In nucleotides, the CDR3 is TGTGCCAGCAGCTCGTCCTCAGGGGGCTCATCCCGCTATGGCTACACCTTC. This chain connects TRBV7-9 to TRBJ1-2; TRBD1 matches 8 bases. The trim removed 4 bases at V and 4 bases at J, leaving 14 bases unmatched. This CDR3 is built from 17 residues. Germline-derived CDR1 and CDR2 are SEHNR and FQNEAQ (reference sequence).

This chain links TRBV11-2 with TRBJ1-3; possible D gene TRBD1, 6 bases. The germline CDR1 and CDR2 sequences are SGHAT and FQNNGV. This CDR3 has 15 residues. V lost 5 bases and J 4 bases, leaving 15 bases between the germline ends. DNA of the CDR3: TGTGCCAGCAGCCCCCTAACAGGGAAAGGAAACACCATATATTTT. Translating it yields CASSPLTGKGNTIYF.

This chain connects TRBV20-1 to TRBJ2-5; D gene uncertain. Judging by the DNA end, TRBJ2-7 fits better; the J call may be wrong. The CDR3 has 11 residues. Germline CDR1 and CDR2: DFQATT and SNEGSKA (reference sequence). In DNA form, the CDR3 reads TGCAGTGCTAGTGGGGAATACGAGCAGTACTTC. Its translation is CSASGEYEQYF.

The chain carries TRBV11-2 and TRBJ2-4, with D perhaps TRBD1 (6 bases). CDR1 and CDR2 from the germline V gene are SGHAT and FQNNGV. The CDR3 totals 17 residues. V lost 6 bases and J lost 0, with 18 bases in between. For the CDR3, the DNA is TGTGCCAGCAGTTTACTTCAGGGGAATCTAGCCAAAAACATTCAGTACTTC. Protein sequence: CASSLLQGNLAKNIQYF.

About this clone itself: The sample has other DNA sequences that encode this CDR3 too. The J gene is TRBJ1-2, the V gene TRBV19, with 10 bases matching TRBD1. The J segment lost 8 bases and the V segment lost 5 bases, leaving 8 bases of the junction unmatched. This CDR3 spans 14 amino acids. Germline V lookup: CDR1 LNHDA, CDR2 SQIVND (reference sequence). The CDR3 loop reads CASSLGQGNYGYTF. In DNA form, the CDR3 reads TGTGCCAGTAGTTTGGGACAGGGGAATTACGGCTACACCTTC.

This chain joins TRBV6-5 and TRBJ2-3, with TRBD1 matching over 8 bases. The V gene end was trimmed by 0 bases and the J gene end by 7 bases; junction bases not matched to a gene: 6. The germline V gene encodes CDR1 MNHEY and CDR2 SVGAGI. The CDR3 length is 15 residues. The CDR3 DNA is TGTGCCAGCAGTTACTCCCGGACAGGGAGCAATACGCAGTATTTT. Protein product: CASSYSRTGSNTQYF.

The chain carries TRBV27 and TRBJ2-3; D not certain. This CDR3 has 12 amino acids. The V end lost 6 bases, the J end lost 4 bases, and 8 bases lay between the germline ends. The germline V gene encodes CDR1 MNHEY and CDR2 SMNVEV (reference sequence). The CDR3 DNA follows: TGTGCCAGCAGCCTTTACCCAGATACGCAGTATTTT. It encodes CASSLYPDTQYF.

This clone has just one count. The chain is built from TRBV7-2 and TRBJ2-7; 9 positions match TRBD1. This CDR3 contains 14 residues. V trimming: 10 bases; J trimming: 3 bases; junction bases outside the gene matches: 10. Germline assignment: CDR1 SGHTA and CDR2 FQGNSA. CDR3 loop: CATHSGTGNYEQYF. DNA for the CDR3: TGTGCCACGCATTCAGGGACAGGGAACTACGAGCAGTACTTC.

The chain has TRBV5-1 and TRBJ2-2; 10 nucleotides align to TRBD1. The CDR3 has 16 residues. V lost 0 bases to trimming and J lost 5 bases; unmatched junction nucleotides: 4. The germline V gene has CDR1 SGHRS and CDR2 YFSETQ. This CDR3 is CASSLEGTGDTGELFF. CDR3 nucleotides: TGCGCCAGCAGCTTGGAGGGGACAGGGGATACCGGGGAGCTGTTTTTT.

J is TRBJ1-3 and V is TRBV5-6, with D unclear. The CDR3 has 14 residues. Between the trimmed V and J ends, which lost 2 bases and 0 bases, there was a span of 6 bases. Germline CDR1 reads SGHDT; CDR2 reads YYEEEE. The DNA for the CDR3 is TGTGCCAGCAGCTTCCAAGACTCTGGAAACACCATATATTTT. Its translation is CASSFQDSGNTIYF.

The V call is TRBV7-9, the J call TRBJ2-1, with TRBD1 matching over 12 bases. The CDR3 has 14 residues. Unmatched junction bases numbered 3, after V lost 3 bases and J lost 9 bases. Germline V CDR1 and CDR2: SEHNR, FQNEAQ (reference sequence). Written as DNA, the CDR3 is TGTGCCAGCAGCTTTCCGGGACAGGGGGCTGAGCAGTTCTTC. This sequence encodes CASSFPGQGAEQFF.

This chain joins TRBV15 and TRBJ2-1; possibly TRBD2 for D (6 bases). V lost 1 base and J lost 8, with 9 bases in between. Germline V lookup: CDR1 LNHNV, CDR2 YYDKDF (reference sequence). The CDR3 spans 13 residues. The CDR3 DNA is TGTGCCACCAGCAGAGGCGGGGTTGATGAGCAGTTCTTC. Amino acids: CATSRGGVDEQFF.

This clone has only a few counts. The V and J genes are TRBV6-1 and TRBJ1-5; 8 bases are shared with TRBD1. In germline, CDR1 is MNHNS, CDR2 SASEGT. With V trimmed by 1 base and J by 6 bases, 2 bases remained unmatched. CDR3 size: 14 residues. The CDR3 loop reads CASSEGTGTQPQHF. Here the CDR3 DNA reads TGTGCCAGCAGTGAAGGGACAGGGACTCAGCCCCAGCATTTT.

The chain has TRBV27 and TRBJ2-2; D is unclear. CDR1 and CDR2 (germline): MNHEY, SMNVEV (reference sequence). The V gene lost 0 bases and the J gene lost 0 bases, with 5 bases spanning the gap. CDR3 size: 15 residues. DNA for the CDR3: TGTGCCAGCAGTTTATCCGTATCGAACACCGGGGAGCTGTTTTTT. It is translated as CASSLSVSNTGELFF.

The rearrangement uses TRBV6-1 and TRBJ1-3, with a possible D match to TRBD1 (5 bases). This CDR3 has 14 residues. CDR1 and CDR2 (germline): MNHNS, SASEGT. The ends were cut back, 4 bases at V and 9 bases at J, with 16 bases in the middle. The CDR3 region has the DNA TGTGCCAGCAGTGTTGGGACGACCGGGGGCACCATATATTTT. Translated, it gives CASSVGTTGGTIYF.

The chain joins TRBV7-9 to TRBJ1-2; the D gene is possibly TRBD1 (6 bases). The CDR3 contains 15 residues. CDR1 and CDR2 from the germline V gene are SEHNR and FQNEAQ (reference sequence). The ends were cut back, 5 bases at V and 3 bases at J, with 16 bases in the middle. DNA of the CDR3: TGTGCCAGCAGCCCTTTACAGGGAGCTGACTATGGCTACACCTTC. Translation: CASSPLQGADYGYTF.

As regards this clone: Germline is not matched at one junction end, which may reflect a read error. The chain couples TRBV6-4 to TRBJ2-2; a weak D match, TRBD2 (6 bases). Germline values: CDR1 MRHNA, CDR2 SNTAGT. The CDR3 has 14 residues. CDR3 sequence (DNA): TGTGCCAGCAGTGACACAAGAACCGCCCCGGGAGCTGTTTTT. Encoded protein: CASSDTRTAPGAVF.

For this clone: This specimen includes other DNA sequences encoding the same CDR3. The V and J genes are TRBV5-1 and TRBJ2-6, with D unclear. The germline CDR1 and CDR2 sequences are SGHRS and YFSETQ. V lost 4 bases and J 1 base, leaving 6 bases between the germline ends. The CDR3 is 14 amino acids. In nucleotides, the CDR3 is TGCGCCAGCAGCCCCGGTTCTGGGGCCAACGTCCTGACTTTC. Amino acid sequence: CASSPGSGANVLTF.

The gene calls are TRBV5-1 and TRBJ2-5; D may be TRBD1 or TRBD2 (6 bases each). TRBJ2-7 explains the end of the DNA better; the J call may be wrong. Per germline, CDR1 SGHRS and CDR2 YFSETQ. The CDR3 has 14 amino acids. CDR3 sequence (DNA): TGCGCCTCAATGAAGGGGGGAGGCTCCTACGAGCAGTACTTC. Residues: CASMKGGGSYEQYF.

This clone was counted between two and nine times. The rearrangement links TRBV10-3 to TRBJ2-7; TRBD2 is a possible D gene (6 bases). Per germline, CDR1 ENHRY and CDR2 SYGVKD. The germline V and J ends were trimmed by 0 bases and 5 bases, with 14 bases remaining between them. The CDR3 consists of 15 residues. The CDR3: CAISESFARGDEQYF. In DNA, the CDR3 is TGTGCCATCAGTGAGTCGTTCGCACGCGGGGACGAGCAGTACTTC.

In regard to this clone: Other DNA sequences within the sample encode an identical CDR3. The chain has TRBV28 and TRBJ1-3; no reliable D call. Germline values: CDR1 MDHEN, CDR2 SYDVKM. This CDR3 has 12 residues. With 5 bases removed from V and 5 bases from J, the gap between germline ends came to 7 bases. CDR3 coding DNA: TGTGCCAGCAGTCTTGGGCGAAACACCATATATTTT. The encoded protein is CASSLGRNTIYF.